The TCR beta chain described here comes from a study of cytomegalovirus exposure and HLA in healthy donors (dated by TCRdb to 2016 to 2017). In the study overall: An earlier analysis of 550 to 700 of the donors reported 250 to 300 Gb of sequence data and 117 million unique TCR beta sequences from 150 million to 200 million T cells. An early release that covered approximately 600 HLA-typed donors contained approximately 300 gigabases of sequencing data and 70 million to 100 million unique TCR sequences. The genetic ancestry cluster associated with self-reported Caucasian donors included 80% to 90% of the 300 to 450 genotyped donors. The study aimed to test whether signatures of past pathogen exposure could be identified by cataloging public T cell receptors. The study profiled the T cell repertoires of more than 500 subjects by immunosequencing and related them to cytomegalovirus serostatus. In addition to the first cohort of around 670 subjects, a separate validation cohort of 100 to 150 different subjects was used. High-throughput TCR immunosequencing, statistical association of individual TCRs with disease status, and machine learning were combined to predict cytomegalovirus infection status. A later analysis re-analyzed previously published TCR beta repertoires from approximately 700 donors and added high-resolution HLA genotyping to study TCR occurrence patterns. The later analysis used no new phenotypic data to find candidate immune exposures, relying instead on TCR beta sequences and their occurrence across donors. An earlier analysis of 587 of the donors used high-throughput TCR beta sequencing to judge whether each TCR beta V gene segment behaved as functional or pseudogenic. Donor age, sex, ethnicity and CMV serostatus were compiled together with the repertoire data. A later genetic analysis used genome-wide SNP genotypes for 398 of the 666 donors, treating that subset as a discovery cohort. All discovery cohort repertoires had been generated on a single sequencing platform. HLA typing included class I and class II loci at four-digit resolution. Typing coverage differed by locus: A, B, C, DRB1 and DQB1 were typed in about 620-630 donors, DQA1 in roughly 510, DPA1 in some 570, and DPB1 in 400 to 480. Four to six DR-DQ haplotypes were handled as single units for association and clustering because linkage in the cohort was strong. Across 300 to 400 genotyped donors of the cohort, an average of approximately 200,000 unique TCR beta nucleotide sequences per donor were sequenced, and around 20% of those sequences were non-productive.

The cohort was made up of 500 to 800 healthy bone marrow donors. At the time of sampling, every cohort member was nominally healthy, though immune exposures that went unrecorded were likely present. The donor was CMV seropositive and was included in the group of 250 to 350 seropositive cohort members. Every donor gave a peripheral blood sample, and the peripheral blood mononuclear cells from that sample were used for TCR beta sequencing. Genomic DNA extraction from the blood cell samples was performed with the Qiagen DNeasy Blood Extraction Kit. Library construction relied on the immunoSEQ multiplex PCR assay. For the multiplex PCR, a mixture combining 60 forward primers for TCR Vbeta segments and 13 reverse primers for TCR Jbeta segments was used. A multiplex PCR assay on genomic DNA amplified the CDR3 region of rearranged TCR beta genes. The Illumina HiSeq System was used to sequence the amplified TCR beta libraries as 87-base-pair reads. Turning to the authors' computational methods: A later analysis tallied 80 million to 95 million unique TCR beta chains across the 666 repertoires, and about 12 million of those chains were shared by two or more donors. A nearest-neighbor algorithm error-corrected the raw reads and collapsed the reads into unique sequences, merging closely related sequences to remove PCR and sequencing errors. Alignment of CDR3 sequences to IMGT reference sequences was used to assign V, D and J gene segments. Each retained sequence needed at least a six-nucleotide match to both a V gene segment and a J gene segment. A rearrangement counted as productive if the CDR3 had no stop codons and remained in frame with V and J, and every other rearrangement counted as non-productive. Following IMGT convention, CDR3 was defined as the stretch from the second conserved V-encoded cysteine to the conserved J-encoded phenylalanine. In an earlier analysis of 587 of the donors, sequences lacking an unambiguous match to a single V gene segment were excluded. An earlier analysis of a few hundred of the donors called V segments functional above 56.7% productive rearrangements and segregating when the between-donor standard deviation exceeded 5%. A statistical classification framework was developed to diagnose cytomegalovirus status using the catalog of TCR beta chain sequences. A later analysis assigned V and J genes by comparing TCR nucleotide sequences with IMGT/GENE-DB human TR gene sequences. Using the TCRdist pipeline, a later analysis assigned CDR3 sequences along with most-parsimonious VDJ recombination scenarios. A later analysis defined each TCR beta chain by its CDR3 amino acid sequence plus V-gene family, and excluded reads lacking a unique V-gene family. As a way to deal with suspected cross-contamination and a sequencing artifact, a later analysis dropped roughly 620 nucleotide sequences that were highly shared and had low generation probability. In a later analysis, a clonal expansion index for each public chain was calculated from normalized within-repertoire ranks of inferred template counts. Generation probabilities in a later analysis came from a VDJ recombination model fitted to out-of-frame rearrangements, and those results were checked against IGoR. Hypergeometric tests were used in a later analysis to score TCR-TCR, TCR-HLA and TCR-CMV co-occurrence, with a repertoire-size bias correction applied to the TCR pairs. In a later analysis, false discovery rates were estimated by permuting HLA or CMV assignments 20 times. In a later analysis, co-occurring TCRs were grouped with DBSCAN, and TCRdist sequence similarity was added when clustering was performed within HLA-allele-positive subsets. Repertoires with fewer than 30,000 or more than 120,000 public chains, plus five repertoires with anomalous nucleotide sharing, were excluded from co-occurrence clustering. TCRdb's version of the immuneACCESS table is confined to in-frame rearrangements and falls short of the full clone set. An unresolved V gene accounts for under half of the shortfall where checked; the remainder is of unknown origin. V and J calls plus clone size are reproduced from that table; the DNA served to infer D and trimming. In this sample the table shows 120,000 to 150,000 clones, around 80% of which occur a single time. The ten top clones hold 1% to 1.5% of the sample.

The germline V gene sets CDR1 to SGHTA and CDR2 to FQGNSA. Taken from cysteine to phenylalanine, the CDR3 has 15 residues. Only the CDR3 region is kept as DNA, spanning 45 bases read in frame from base 1. V lost 2 bases and J lost 4 bases, and the count of bases not matched to a germline gene is 2. In regard to this clone: Its specific antigen is unknown. Per-base qualities were not stored, and no clone one base away is much larger.

Here is what the overall study found, with its caveats: The cohort was sequenced for TCR beta chains only, and without alpha or paired-chain data the features that could be detected were limited. According to a later analysis, TCR association rates differed among HLA loci, with DRB1 alleles showing the most associated TCRs and HLA-C alleles showing the fewest. While some public TCRs were present in many individuals, most TCR sequences turned up only very rarely across donors. Three of the identified cytomegalovirus-associated TCR beta chains were confirmed in vitro to be specific for cytomegalovirus antigens. An association between a missense DCLRE1C variant and V-gene and J-gene trimming of TCR beta chains was found in a later genetic analysis and replicated in an independent cohort. When HLA alleles, especially DR and DQ, strongly co-occurred, attributing TCR associations to individual alleles was difficult. A cluster of highly shared sequence variants was judged likely to represent a technical artifact of the sequencing pipeline. The authors suggested that the approach could potentially be generalized to other disease states and immunological phenotypes. Because the 87-base-pair reads could not distinguish some IMGT-functional V segments, including TRBV6-2 and TRBV6-3, those segments were excluded. Linkage disequilibrium might explain the correlated functional status among segregating V segments, but an unknown experimental factor could not be ruled out. For the cohort, immune exposure information was limited to CMV serostatus. In a later genetic analysis, fewer N-insertions in productive TCRs were reported among donors in an Asian-associated ancestry cluster than the 666-donor mean. HLA typing was unavailable for some donors at each locus, so association tests used only the typed subset. Compared with equally common non-associated chains, HLA-associated TCR beta chains in a later analysis were more clonally expanded and had lower generation probabilities. According to a later analysis, parvovirus B19, influenza, CMV and Epstein-Barr virus appeared linked to several top co-occurrence clusters. In a later analysis, most CMV-associated TCR beta chains were found to appear HLA-restricted, with HLA associations seemingly driven largely by CMV exposure. In an earlier analysis of more than 500 of the donors, most TCR beta V segments appeared in productive rearrangements about 87% or about 30% of the time, broadly matching IMGT annotations. The earlier analysis of 587 of the donors excluded some 16 rarely observed V segments, including chromosome 9 orphons, because counts were too low. Specific HLA alleles were associated with 16,951 TCR beta sequences at a false discovery rate of 0.05 in a later analysis. Cytomegalovirus status was reported to be diagnosed by the classifier with high specificity and sensitivity in both the original and validation cohorts. In the study, around 150 TCR beta chains were listed as associated with cytomegalovirus. A further reported finding was that TCR beta sequences accurately predicted the HLA-A and HLA-B alleles for most subjects in the first cohort. Sequencing depth was assumed to be roughly uniform across donors in the presence/absence analyses, though that assumption may not hold.

Material: PBMCs. The rearrangement combines TRBV7-2 with TRBJ2-2; the central 9 bases match TRBD1. The source of this sequence is a male donor in good health and CMV-seropositive. The DNA sequence reads TGTGCCAGCAGCTTAACAGGGGGCGGCACCGGGGAGCTGTTTTTT. Its translation is CASSLTGGGTGELFF.